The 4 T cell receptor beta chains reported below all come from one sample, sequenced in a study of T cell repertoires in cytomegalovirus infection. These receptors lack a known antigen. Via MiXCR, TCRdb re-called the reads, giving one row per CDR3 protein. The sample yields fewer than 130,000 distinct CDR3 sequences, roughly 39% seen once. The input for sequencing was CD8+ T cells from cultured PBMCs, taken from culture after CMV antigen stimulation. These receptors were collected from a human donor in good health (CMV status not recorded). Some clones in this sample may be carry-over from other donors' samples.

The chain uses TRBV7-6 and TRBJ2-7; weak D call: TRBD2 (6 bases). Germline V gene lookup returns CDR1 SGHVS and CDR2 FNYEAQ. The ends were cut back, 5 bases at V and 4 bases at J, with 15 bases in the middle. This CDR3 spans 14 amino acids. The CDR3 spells CASSHGGKGYEQYF. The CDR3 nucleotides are TGTGCCAGCAGCCACGGAGGGAAGGGATACGAGCAGTACTTC.

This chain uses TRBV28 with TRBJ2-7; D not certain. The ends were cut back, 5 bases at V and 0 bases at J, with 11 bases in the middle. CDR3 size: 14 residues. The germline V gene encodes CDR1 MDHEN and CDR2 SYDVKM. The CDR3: CASSATTPSYEQYF. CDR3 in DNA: TGTGCCAGCAGTGCGACAACCCCCTCCTACGAGCAGTACTTC. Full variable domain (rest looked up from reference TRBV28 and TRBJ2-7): DVKVTQSSRYLVKRTGEKVFLECVQDMDHENMFWYRQDPGLGLRLIYFSYDVKMKEKGDIPEGYSVSREKKERFSLILESASTNQTSMYLCASSATTPSYEQYFGPGTRLTVT.

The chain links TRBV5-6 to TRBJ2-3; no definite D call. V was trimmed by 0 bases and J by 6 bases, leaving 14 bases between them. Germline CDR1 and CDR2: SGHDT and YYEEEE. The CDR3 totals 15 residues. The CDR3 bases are TGTGCCAGCAGCTTGGCCTCTTGGGGTTTTGATACGCAGTATTTT. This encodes CASSLASWGFDTQYF.

The CDR3 region has the DNA TGTGCAGGAGAAAACACTGAAGCTTTCTTT. Protein product: CAGENTEAFF. V gene TRBV30 combines with J gene TRBJ1-1; no firm D call. The CDR3 loop spans 10 amino acids. In germline, CDR1 is GTSNPN, CDR2 SVGIG (reference sequence).